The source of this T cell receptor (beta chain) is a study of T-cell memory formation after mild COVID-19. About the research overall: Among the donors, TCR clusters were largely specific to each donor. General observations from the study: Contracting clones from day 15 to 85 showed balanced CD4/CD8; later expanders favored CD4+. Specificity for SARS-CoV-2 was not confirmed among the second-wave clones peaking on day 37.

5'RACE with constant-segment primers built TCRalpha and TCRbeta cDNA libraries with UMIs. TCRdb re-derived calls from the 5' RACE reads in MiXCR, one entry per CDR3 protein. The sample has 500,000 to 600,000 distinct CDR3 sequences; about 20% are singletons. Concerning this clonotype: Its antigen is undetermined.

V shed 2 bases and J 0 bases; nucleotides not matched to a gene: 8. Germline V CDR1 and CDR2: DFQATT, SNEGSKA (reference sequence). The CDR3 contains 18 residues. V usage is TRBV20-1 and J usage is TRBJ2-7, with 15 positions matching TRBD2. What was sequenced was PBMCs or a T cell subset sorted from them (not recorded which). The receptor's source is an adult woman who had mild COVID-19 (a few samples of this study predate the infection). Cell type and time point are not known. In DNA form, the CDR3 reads TGCAGTGCTAGACCCGAGGGACTAGCGGGAGGACCCTCCTACGAGCAGTACTTC. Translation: CSARPEGLAGGPSYEQYF.